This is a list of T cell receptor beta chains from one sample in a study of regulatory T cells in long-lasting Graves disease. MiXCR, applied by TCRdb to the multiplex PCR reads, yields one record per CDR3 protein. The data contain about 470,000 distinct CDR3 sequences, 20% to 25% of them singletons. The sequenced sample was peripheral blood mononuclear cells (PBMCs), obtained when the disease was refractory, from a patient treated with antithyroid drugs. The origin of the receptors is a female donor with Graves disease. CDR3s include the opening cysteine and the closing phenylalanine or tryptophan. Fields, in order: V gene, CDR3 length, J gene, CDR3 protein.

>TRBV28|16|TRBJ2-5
CASTLTLGGAQETQYF
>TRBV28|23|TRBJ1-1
CASRSQQFSFSARRRTGITEAFF
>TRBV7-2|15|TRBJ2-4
CASSSTSVGKNIQYF
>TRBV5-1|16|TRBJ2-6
CASSPGWGSGANVLTF
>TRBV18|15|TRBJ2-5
CASSPREGREETQYF
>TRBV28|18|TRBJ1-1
CASSFPRQGVTANTEAFF
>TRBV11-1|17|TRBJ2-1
CASGFFLSGGRVYEQFF
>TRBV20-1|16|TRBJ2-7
CSASSGQGKSSYEQYF
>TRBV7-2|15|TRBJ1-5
CASSLYGADYQPQHF
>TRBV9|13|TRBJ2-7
CASSRGLSYEQYF
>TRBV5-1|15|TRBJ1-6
CASSWDSSANSPLHF
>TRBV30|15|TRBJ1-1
CAWSRPGQRTVEAFF
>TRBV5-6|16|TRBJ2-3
CASSLAGQGGTDTQYF
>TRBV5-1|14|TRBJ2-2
CASSLSGNTGELFF
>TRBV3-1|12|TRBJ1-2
CASSSTQGGYTF
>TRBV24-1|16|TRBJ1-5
CATSDPSTGGGQPQHF
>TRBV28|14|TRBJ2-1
CASKGTGGYNEQFF